A single sample gave rise to the 32 T cell receptor beta chains below, sequenced in a study of cytomegalovirus exposure and HLA in healthy donors. The PCR used 60 Vbeta and 13 Jbeta primers. Clones were read by immunoSEQ multiplex PCR, and TCRdb kept only the in-frame ones, dropping some. The profile shows approximately 120,000 clones, 65% to 75% of them singletons. Sequencing used PBMCs. These receptors were taken from a man aged 35 to 55 in good health and CMV-seropositive.

The gene calls are TRBV27 and TRBJ1-1; tentative D call: TRBD1 (5 bases). Germline V gene sequence: CDR1 MNHEY, CDR2 SMNVEV (reference sequence). Trimming removed 1 base at V and 5 bases at J, with 8 bases between. This CDR3 is built from 13 residues. CDR3: CASSLWDSTEAFF. The CDR3 DNA follows: TGTGCCAGCAGTTTATGGGACTCGACTGAAGCTTTCTTT.

V and J are TRBV7-9 and TRBJ2-5; possible D gene TRBD2, 5 bases. V shed 3 bases and J shed 1 base, with 12 bases lying between them. The CDR3 consists of 15 residues. In germline, CDR1 is SEHNR, CDR2 FQNEAQ (reference sequence). The CDR3 coding sequence is TGTGCCAGCAGCTTGAGCGGAGGCGGCCAAGAGACCCAGTACTTC. Encoded protein: CASSLSGGGQETQYF.

A few counts support this clone. The gene calls are TRBV14 and TRBJ1-2, with D maybe TRBD1 (6 bases). The CDR3 contains 16 residues. Germline V gives CDR1 SGHDN, CDR2 FVKESK. The ends were cut back, 2 bases at V and 1 base at J, with 14 bases in the middle. The DNA of the CDR3 is TGTGCCAGCAGCCAATTGGCCGACAGGATTAACTATGGCTACACCTTC. Protein: CASSQLADRINYGYTF.

The genes are TRBV28 and TRBJ2-1; 11 bases are a match to TRBD2. The CDR3 is 16 amino acids. Germline V CDR1 and CDR2: MDHEN, SYDVKM. The trim removed 5 bases at V and 0 bases at J, leaving 3 bases unmatched. The CDR3 loop is CASSPLAGDSYNEQFF. The CDR3 DNA reads as TGTGCCAGCAGTCCACTAGCGGGAGACTCCTACAATGAGCAGTTCTTC.

V usage is TRBV9 and J usage is TRBJ1-1; 7 bases are a match to TRBD1. Trimming removed 0 bases from V and 0 bases from J; junction bases left unmatched: 8. This CDR3 is built from 17 residues. Germline CDR1 reads SGDLS; CDR2 reads YYNGEE. The chain's CDR3 is CASSVGDRNPMNTEAFF. In nucleotides, the CDR3 is TGTGCCAGCAGCGTAGGGGACAGAAATCCTATGAACACTGAAGCTTTCTTT.

This clone was picked up a small number of times. This chain connects TRBV28 to TRBJ1-1; unclear D gene. Looked up from germline, CDR1 is MDHEN and CDR2 is SYDVKM. This CDR3 has 14 amino acids. The ends were cut back, 7 bases at V and 0 bases at J, with 12 bases in the middle. CDR3 bases: TGTGCCAGCACTCCACTTTTCATGAACACTGAAGCTTTCTTT. This sequence encodes CASTPLFMNTEAFF.

This chain uses TRBV18 with TRBJ2-1, with D uncertain. The V gene's germline CDR1 is KGHSH and CDR2 LQKENI. This CDR3 contains 14 residues. The V end lost 1 base, the J end lost 6 bases, and 10 bases lay between the germline ends. CDR3 nucleotide sequence: TGTGCCAGCTCACCACACGAAGCGCTCAATGAGCAGTTCTTC. Its translation is CASSPHEALNEQFF.

This clone has a handful of counts. J is TRBJ2-7 and V is TRBV6-1; 10 nucleotides align to TRBD2. V shed 6 bases and J 4 bases; nucleotides not matched to a gene: 6. Germline CDR1 MNHNS, CDR2 SASEGT. There are 14 residues in the CDR3. This chain's CDR3 is CASRMSGGAYEQYF. CDR3 sequence (DNA): TGTGCCAGCAGAATGAGCGGGGGGGCTTACGAGCAGTACTTC.

V gene TRBV13 combines with J gene TRBJ2-3; 9 bases agree with TRBD2. From germline, CDR1 is PRHDT and CDR2 FYEKMQ (reference sequence). V lost 0 bases, J lost 0 bases, and 7 bases stayed unmatched. This CDR3 has 18 residues. CDR3 loop: CASSLGLAGATSTDTQYF. The DNA of the CDR3 is TGTGCCAGCAGCTTAGGACTAGCGGGTGCGACTAGCACAGATACGCAGTATTTT.

The chain couples TRBV15 to TRBJ1-5; TRBD1 aligns across 7 bases. This CDR3 spans 14 amino acids. CDR1 is LNHNV and CDR2 is YYDKDF in the germline V gene (reference sequence). J gave up 5 bases and V 5 bases, and 6 bases lay outside the gene matches. CDR3 in amino acids: CATSFTGEDQPQHF. The CDR3 DNA is TGTGCCACCAGCTTTACAGGGGAGGATCAGCCCCAGCATTTT.

V and J are TRBV11-2 and TRBJ1-1; 8 positions match TRBD1. The J segment lost 1 base and the V segment lost 7 bases, leaving 5 bases of the junction unmatched. The CDR3 contains 14 residues. Germline V CDR1 and CDR2: SGHAT, FQNNGV. The CDR3 sequence is CASKSGGENTEAFF. CDR3 sequence (DNA): TGTGCCAGCAAATCAGGGGGCGAGAACACTGAAGCTTTCTTT. Filled out from reference TRBV11-2 and TRBJ1-1, the complete variable domain reads EAGVAQSPRYKIIEKRQSVAFWCNPISGHATLYWYQQILGQGPKLLIQFQNNGVVDDSQLPKDRFSAERLKGVDSTLKIQPAKLEDSAVYLCASKSGGENTEAFFGQGTRLTVV.

The chain combines TRBV11-1 with TRBJ1-6; TRBD1 agrees at 7 bases. Trimming removed 4 bases from V and 5 bases from J; junction bases left unmatched: 5. The CDR3 extends over 15 amino acids. Germline V CDR1 and CDR2: SGHAT, FQDESV (reference sequence). CDR3 protein: CASSSRGTDNSPLHF. The CDR3 DNA reads as TGTGCCAGCAGCTCAAGGGGGACAGATAATTCACCCCTCCACTTT. The full variable domain, with the rest looked up from reference TRBV11-1 and TRBJ1-6, is EAEVAQSPRYKITEKSQAVAFWCDPISGHATLYWYRQILGQGPELLVQFQDESVVDDSQLPKDRFSAERLKGVDSTLKIQPAELGDSAMYLCASSSRGTDNSPLHFGNGTRLTVT.

This sequence joins TRBV13 and TRBJ2-1; the match to TRBD2 covers 11 bases. Germline V gives CDR1 PRHDT, CDR2 FYEKMQ (reference sequence). The CDR3 covers 17 residues. V shed 5 bases and J 6 bases; nucleotides not matched to a gene: 12. CDR3 sequence: CASSILLLAGVSNEQFF. DNA for the CDR3: TGTGCCAGCAGCATACTCCTACTAGCGGGAGTTTCCAATGAGCAGTTCTTC.

This clone was counted only a few times. The V call is TRBV5-6, the J call TRBJ1-2, with TRBD1 matching over 8 bases. Trimming cost V 1 base and J 4 bases; bases outside gene matches: 15. The germline CDR1 and CDR2 sequences are SGHDT and YYEEEE. This CDR3 has 18 amino acids. The chain's CDR3 is CASSLWPRGRIGIYGYTF. CDR3 in DNA: TGTGCCAGCAGCTTGTGGCCCAGGGGGCGGATAGGGATCTATGGCTACACCTTC.

The chain joins TRBV11-2 to TRBJ2-1; possibly TRBD1 for D (6 bases). Trimming removed 5 bases from V and 1 base from J, with 18 bases in between. CDR1 is SGHAT, CDR2 FQNNGV, per germline. The CDR3 totals 17 residues. The CDR3 spells CASSPWEQGLSYNEQFF. Written as DNA, the CDR3 is TGTGCCAGCAGCCCTTGGGAGCAGGGGTTATCCTACAATGAGCAGTTCTTC.

V usage is TRBV19 and J usage is TRBJ2-1; perhaps TRBD1 as D (6 bases). V was shortened by 3 bases and J by 7 bases, with 13 bases between the two germline ends. CDR3 size: 14 residues. From germline, CDR1 is LNHDA and CDR2 SQIVND (reference sequence). CDR3: CASSIRGWANEQFF. The CDR3 DNA reads as TGTGCCAGTAGTATCAGGGGCTGGGCGAATGAGCAGTTCTTC.

Here the CDR3 DNA reads TGTGCCAGCAGCCCCAGGACAGGCGGAGGCTACACCTTC. It codes for CASSPRTGGGYTF. This rearrangement joins TRBV7-9 to TRBJ1-2; 7 positions match TRBD1. Germline CDR1 is SEHNR and CDR2 is FQNEAQ (reference sequence). The CDR3 is 13 residues long. J was trimmed by 8 bases and V by 5 bases; bases with no gene match: 8. The full variable domain, in which reference TRBV7-9 and TRBJ1-2 provide the parts outside the CDR3, is DTGVSQNPRHKITKRGQNVTFRCDPISEHNRLYWYRQTLGQGPEFLTYFQNEAQLEKSRLLSDRFSAERPKGSFSTLEIQRTEQGDSAMYLCASSPRTGGGYTFGSGTRLTVV.

The chain combines TRBV30 with TRBJ2-5, with D maybe TRBD2 (6 bases). Germline V CDR1 and CDR2: GTSNPN, SVGIG (reference sequence). V lost 4 bases and J 4 bases, leaving 10 bases between the germline ends. CDR3 length: 12 amino acids. The CDR3 DNA follows: TGTGCCTGGACGGGAGTTTCAGAGACCCAGTACTTC. Protein: CAWTGVSETQYF.

There are many counts of this clone. Germline is not matched at one junction end, which may reflect a read error. This chain joins TRBV7-7 and TRBJ2-5; D is unresolved. CDR1 SSHAT and CDR2 FNYEAQ come from the germline V gene (reference sequence). This CDR3 spans 13 amino acids. The CDR3 is CASSLVVYSTQYF. In nucleotides, the CDR3 is TGTGCTAGCAGCTTAGTAGTCTACAGCACCCAGTACTTC.

The chain combines TRBV13 with TRBJ2-5; a weak D match, TRBD1 (5 bases). Germline CDR1 is PRHDT and CDR2 is FYEKMQ (reference sequence). The V end was cut by 5 bases, the J end by 0 bases, with 10 bases between. The CDR3 runs 14 residues. The CDR3 region has the DNA TGTGCCAGCAGCGGAACGACAGACCAAGAGACCCAGTACTTC. Residues: CASSGTTDQETQYF.

The chain links TRBV30 to TRBJ1-2; D perhaps matches TRBD1 (6 bases). The CDR3 spans 13 residues. Germline CDR1 is GTSNPN and CDR2 is SVGIG (reference sequence). Trimming took 3 bases from V and 11 from J, leaving 19 bases between them. The CDR3 sequence is CAWSPYQQGSYTF. The CDR3 DNA is TGTGCCTGGAGCCCTTACCAACAGGGTTCATACACCTTC.

This clone was seen just once. The chain has TRBV27 and TRBJ1-2; D is possibly TRBD1 (6 bases). With 2 bases removed from V and 4 bases from J, the gap between germline ends came to 14 bases. Germline V gene data show CDR1 as MNHEY and CDR2 as SMNVEV (reference sequence). The CDR3 contains 15 residues. Here the CDR3 reads CASSLKGGIGYGYTF. The DNA of the CDR3 is TGTGCCAGCAGTTTAAAAGGGGGTATCGGCTATGGCTACACCTTC.

In its sample, this clone was seen once. The chain joins TRBV7-8 to TRBJ2-7; 9 nucleotides match TRBD2. Looked up from germline, CDR1 is SGHVS and CDR2 is FQNEAQ. The trim removed 2 bases at V and 3 bases at J, leaving 14 bases unmatched. The length of the CDR3 is 18 residues. The CDR3, as DNA: TGTGCCAGCAGCTTAAAAGTTACCTCGGCTAGCGGGGTCTACGAGCAGTACTTC. Translated: CASSLKVTSASGVYEQYF. The full variable domain, in which reference TRBV7-8 and TRBJ2-7 provide the parts outside the CDR3, is GAGVSQSPRYKVAKRGQDVALRCDPISGHVSLFWYQQALGQGPEFLTYFQNEAQLDKSGLPSDRFFAERPEGSVSTLKIQRTQQEDSAVYLCASSLKVTSASGVYEQYFGPGTRLTVT.

The chain uses TRBV5-4 and TRBJ2-7, with TRBD2 matching 11 bases. Germline assignment: CDR1 SGHNT and CDR2 YYREEE (reference sequence). The CDR3 covers 16 residues. V lost 5 bases to trimming and J lost 4 bases; unmatched junction nucleotides: 11. The DNA of the CDR3 is TGTGCCAGCAGGGTAGCGGGAGGGCCCTCGAGTTACGAGCAGTACTTC. Amino acids: CASRVAGGPSSYEQYF.

V is TRBV29-1 and J is TRBJ1-1; D is undetermined. CDR1 is SQVTM, CDR2 ANQGSEA, per germline. This CDR3 comprises 15 residues. Trimming cost V 4 bases and J 0 bases, with 15 bases left between them. In DNA form, the CDR3 reads TGCAGCGTTGGGGTTCACAGAACAATGAACACTGAAGCTTTCTTT. Protein product: CSVGVHRTMNTEAFF.

This chain uses TRBV9 with TRBJ2-6; no definite D call. Germline-derived CDR1 and CDR2 are SGDLS and YYNGEE. The CDR3 has 14 residues. The V gene lost 4 bases and the J gene lost 1 base, with 6 bases spanning the gap. CDR3 nucleotide sequence: TGTGCCAGCAGCCCCAGGTCTGGGGCCAACGTCCTGACTTTC. It yields the protein CASSPRSGANVLTF.

The V gene is TRBV2, the J gene TRBJ2-2; 13 bases agree with TRBD2. CDR1 is SNHLY and CDR2 is FYNNEI in the germline V gene. The CDR3 contains 14 residues. The J segment lost 11 bases and the V segment lost 9 bases, leaving 9 bases of the junction unmatched. The CDR3, as DNA: TGTGCCAGTCACTGGACTAGCGGGAGTGTAGAGCTGTTTTTT. It yields the protein CASHWTSGSVELFF.

The rearrangement uses TRBV13 and TRBJ1-2; D unclear. V dropped 2 bases and J dropped 3 bases, with 10 bases sitting between them. The CDR3 is 14 amino acids. Germline assignment: CDR1 PRHDT and CDR2 FYEKMQ (reference sequence). In DNA form, the CDR3 reads TGTGCCAGCAGCTTAAGAGAGGGCTACTATGGCTACACCTTC. This encodes CASSLREGYYGYTF.

In its sample, this clone was seen a few times. CDR3 in DNA: TGTGCCTGGAGTCCCCCGGGGTTGCTAGCGGGTGCTGGAGAGCAGTACTTC. Protein sequence: CAWSPPGLLAGAGEQYF. The chain carries TRBV30 and TRBJ2-7, with 8 bases fitting TRBD2. Germline CDR1 reads GTSNPN; CDR2 reads SVGIG (reference sequence). This CDR3 has 17 residues. With V trimmed by 2 bases and J by 7 bases, 19 bases remained unmatched.

V and J are TRBV7-2 and TRBJ2-2; D remains unclear. Trimming cost V 5 bases and J 0 bases, with 7 bases left between them. This CDR3 is 14 amino acids long. Germline V gene data show CDR1 as SGHTA and CDR2 as FQGNSA. The CDR3 sequence: CASSPPSNTGELFF. CDR3 sequence (DNA): TGTGCCAGCAGCCCCCCCTCGAACACCGGGGAGCTGTTTTTT.

This chain links TRBV15 with TRBJ2-7; TRBD2 matches 8 bases. Germline V gene lookup returns CDR1 LNHNV and CDR2 YYDKDF (reference sequence). The junction had 8 bases not matched to a gene; V was cut back by 0 bases and J by 7 bases. The CDR3 has 15 residues. CDR3 DNA sequence: TGTGCCACCAGCAGAGATACGGCGGGAGGTGGGGAGCAGTACTTC. This encodes CATSRDTAGGGEQYF. Full variable domain (missing parts from reference TRBV15 and TRBJ2-7): DAMVIQNPRYQVTQFGKPVTLSCSQTLNHNVMYWYQQKSSQAPKLLFHYYDKDFNNEADTPDNFQSRRPNTSFCFLDIRSPGLGDTAMYLCATSRDTAGGGEQYFGPGTRLTVT.

The DNA of the CDR3 is TGTGCCAGCAGTTACCTAGAAGGCACCGGGGAGCTGTTTTTT. Its protein is CASSYLEGTGELFF. This sequence joins TRBV6-5 and TRBJ2-2, with D unclear. V was clipped by 2 bases and J by 4 bases, with 8 bases between them. CDR1 and CDR2 (germline): MNHEY, SVGAGI. CDR3 size: 14 residues.